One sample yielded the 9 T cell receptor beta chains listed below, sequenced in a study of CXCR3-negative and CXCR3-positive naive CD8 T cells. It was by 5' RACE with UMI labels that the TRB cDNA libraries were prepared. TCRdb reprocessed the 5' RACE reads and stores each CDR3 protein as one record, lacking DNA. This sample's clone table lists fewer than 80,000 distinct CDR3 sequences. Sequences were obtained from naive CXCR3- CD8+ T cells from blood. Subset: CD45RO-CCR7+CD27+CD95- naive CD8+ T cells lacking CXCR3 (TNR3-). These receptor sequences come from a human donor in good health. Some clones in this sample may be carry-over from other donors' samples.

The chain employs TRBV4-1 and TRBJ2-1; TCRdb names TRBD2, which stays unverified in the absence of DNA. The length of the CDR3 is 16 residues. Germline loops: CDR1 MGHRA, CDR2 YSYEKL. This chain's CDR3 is CASSTSGTSSYNEQFF.

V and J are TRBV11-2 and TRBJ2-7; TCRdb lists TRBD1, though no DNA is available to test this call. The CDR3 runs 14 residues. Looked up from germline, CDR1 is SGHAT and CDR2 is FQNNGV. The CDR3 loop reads CASSFGQGVFEQYF.

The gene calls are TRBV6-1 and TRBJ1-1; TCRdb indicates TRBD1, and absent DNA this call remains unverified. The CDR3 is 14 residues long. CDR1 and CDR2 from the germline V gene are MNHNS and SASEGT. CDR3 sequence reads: CASSERVGVTEAFF.

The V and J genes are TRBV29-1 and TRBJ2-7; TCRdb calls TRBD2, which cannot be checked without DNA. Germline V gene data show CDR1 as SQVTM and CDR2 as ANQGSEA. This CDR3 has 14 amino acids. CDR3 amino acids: CSVPGTPLLDEQYF.

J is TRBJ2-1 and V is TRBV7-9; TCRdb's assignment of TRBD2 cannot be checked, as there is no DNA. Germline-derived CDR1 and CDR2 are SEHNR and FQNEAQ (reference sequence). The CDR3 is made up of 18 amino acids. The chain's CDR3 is CASSSSRGTSLTYNEQFF.

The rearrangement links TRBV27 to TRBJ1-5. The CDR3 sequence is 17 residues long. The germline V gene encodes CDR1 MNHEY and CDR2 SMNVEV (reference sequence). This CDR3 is CASDELVPAGPNQPQHF.

Here the CDR3 reads CASSLGQGAYNEQFF. The chain carries TRBV7-8 and TRBJ2-1; TCRdb returns TRBD1, unconfirmable since there is no DNA. There are 15 residues in the CDR3. Germline V gives CDR1 SGHVS, CDR2 FQNEAQ.

The CDR3 sequence: CASSLGIAYEQYF. The chain employs TRBV12-3 or TRBV12-4 and TRBJ2-7. This CDR3 has 13 residues.

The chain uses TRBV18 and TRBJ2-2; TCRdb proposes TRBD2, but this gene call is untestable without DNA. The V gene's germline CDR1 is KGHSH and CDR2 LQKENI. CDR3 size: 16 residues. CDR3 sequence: CASSHQTSRNTGELFF.